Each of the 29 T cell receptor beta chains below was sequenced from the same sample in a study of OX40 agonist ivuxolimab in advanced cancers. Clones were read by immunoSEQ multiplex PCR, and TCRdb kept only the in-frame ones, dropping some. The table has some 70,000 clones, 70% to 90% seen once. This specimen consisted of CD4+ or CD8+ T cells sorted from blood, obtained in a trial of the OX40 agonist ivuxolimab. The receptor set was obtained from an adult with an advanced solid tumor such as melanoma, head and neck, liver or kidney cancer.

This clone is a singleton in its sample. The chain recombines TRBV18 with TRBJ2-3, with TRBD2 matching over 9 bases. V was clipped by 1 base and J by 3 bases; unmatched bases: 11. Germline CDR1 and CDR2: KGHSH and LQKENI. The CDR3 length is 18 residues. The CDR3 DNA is TGTGCCAGCTCACCACAATCAATAGCGGGAGCAGGGACAGATACGCAGTATTTT. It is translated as CASSPQSIAGAGTDTQYF.

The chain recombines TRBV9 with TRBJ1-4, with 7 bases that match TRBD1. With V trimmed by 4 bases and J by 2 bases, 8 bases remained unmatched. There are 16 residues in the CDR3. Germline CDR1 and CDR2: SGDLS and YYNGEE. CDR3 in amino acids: CASSSGQARTNEKLFF. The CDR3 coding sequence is TGTGCCAGCAGCTCCGGACAGGCTCGGACTAATGAAAAACTGTTTTTT.

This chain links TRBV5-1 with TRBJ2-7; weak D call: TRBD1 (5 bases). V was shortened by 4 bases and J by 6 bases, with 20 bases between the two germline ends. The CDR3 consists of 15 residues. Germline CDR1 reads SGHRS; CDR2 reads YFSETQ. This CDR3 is CASSPGPGGASEQYF. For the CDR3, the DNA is TGCGCCAGCAGCCCTGGGCCGGGTGGGGCTTCCGAGCAGTACTTC.

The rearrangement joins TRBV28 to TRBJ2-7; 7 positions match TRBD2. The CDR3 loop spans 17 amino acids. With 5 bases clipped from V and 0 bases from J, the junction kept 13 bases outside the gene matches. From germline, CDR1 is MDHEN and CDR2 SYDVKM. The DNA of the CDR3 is TGTGCCAGCAGTCCAACCAGACTAGCTTCAAGCTCCTACGAGCAGTACTTC. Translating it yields CASSPTRLASSSYEQYF.

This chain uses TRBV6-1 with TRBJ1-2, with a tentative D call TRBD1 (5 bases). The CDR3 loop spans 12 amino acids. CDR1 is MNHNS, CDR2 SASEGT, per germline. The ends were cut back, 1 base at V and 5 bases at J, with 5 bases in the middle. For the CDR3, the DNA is TGTGCCAGCAGTGAAGGACAGTATGGCTACACCTTC. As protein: CASSEGQYGYTF.

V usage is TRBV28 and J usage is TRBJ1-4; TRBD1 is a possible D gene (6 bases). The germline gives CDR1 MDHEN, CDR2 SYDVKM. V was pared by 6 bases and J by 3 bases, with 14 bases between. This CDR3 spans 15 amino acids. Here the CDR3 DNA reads TGTGCCAGCAGCCGCTCGGAGGGGGCTAATGAAAAACTGTTTTTT. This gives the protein CASSRSEGANEKLFF. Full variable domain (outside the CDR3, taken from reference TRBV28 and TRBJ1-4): DVKVTQSSRYLVKRTGEKVFLECVQDMDHENMFWYRQDPGLGLRLIYFSYDVKMKEKGDIPEGYSVSREKKERFSLILESASTNQTSMYLCASSRSEGANEKLFFGSGTQLSVL.

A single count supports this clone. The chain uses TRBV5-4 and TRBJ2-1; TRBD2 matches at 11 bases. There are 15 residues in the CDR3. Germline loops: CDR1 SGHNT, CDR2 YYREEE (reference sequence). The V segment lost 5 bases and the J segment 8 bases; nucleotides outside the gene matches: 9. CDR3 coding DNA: TGTGCCAGCAGGCCGGGACTAGCGGCGAGCTATGAGCAGTTCTTC. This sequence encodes CASRPGLAASYEQFF. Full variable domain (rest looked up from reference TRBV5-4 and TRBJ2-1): ETGVTQSPTHLIKTRGQQVTLRCSSQSGHNTVSWYQQALGQGPQFIFQYYREEENGRGNFPPRFSGLQFPNYSSELNVNALELDDSALYLCASRPGLAASYEQFFGPGTRLTVL.

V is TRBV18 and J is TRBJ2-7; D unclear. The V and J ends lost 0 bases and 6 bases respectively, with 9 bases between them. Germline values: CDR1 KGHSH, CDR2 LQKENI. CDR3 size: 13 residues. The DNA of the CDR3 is TGTGCCAGCTCACCACCCGCCAGGAGCGAGCAGTACTTC. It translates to CASSPPARSEQYF.

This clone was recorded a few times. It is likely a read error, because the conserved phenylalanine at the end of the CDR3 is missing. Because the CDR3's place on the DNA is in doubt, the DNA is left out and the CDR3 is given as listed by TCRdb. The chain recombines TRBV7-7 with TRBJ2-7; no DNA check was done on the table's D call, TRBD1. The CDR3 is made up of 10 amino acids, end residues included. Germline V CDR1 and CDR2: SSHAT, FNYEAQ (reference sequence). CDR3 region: CASSLEAQGS.

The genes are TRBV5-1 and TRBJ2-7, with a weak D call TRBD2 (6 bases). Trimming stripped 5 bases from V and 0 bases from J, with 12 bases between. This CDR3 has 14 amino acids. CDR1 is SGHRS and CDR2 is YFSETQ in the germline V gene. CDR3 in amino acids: CASSSEGSSYEQYF. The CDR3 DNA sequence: TGCGCCAGCAGTTCGGAGGGTAGCTCCTACGAGCAGTACTTC.

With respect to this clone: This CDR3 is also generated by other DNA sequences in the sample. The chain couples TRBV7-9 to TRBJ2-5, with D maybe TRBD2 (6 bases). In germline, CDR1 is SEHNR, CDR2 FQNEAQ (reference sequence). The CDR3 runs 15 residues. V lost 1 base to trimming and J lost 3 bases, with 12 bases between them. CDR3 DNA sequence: TGTGCCAGCAGCTTAGGAGTCGGGAGCAAAGAGACCCAGTACTTC. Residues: CASSLGVGSKETQYF.

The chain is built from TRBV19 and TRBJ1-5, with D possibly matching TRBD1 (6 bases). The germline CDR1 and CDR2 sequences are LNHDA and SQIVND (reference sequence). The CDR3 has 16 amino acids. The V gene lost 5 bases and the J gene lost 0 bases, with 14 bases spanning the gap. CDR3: CASSLDSQYSNQPQHF. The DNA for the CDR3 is TGTGCCAGTAGTCTGGACAGTCAATATAGCAATCAGCCCCAGCATTTT.

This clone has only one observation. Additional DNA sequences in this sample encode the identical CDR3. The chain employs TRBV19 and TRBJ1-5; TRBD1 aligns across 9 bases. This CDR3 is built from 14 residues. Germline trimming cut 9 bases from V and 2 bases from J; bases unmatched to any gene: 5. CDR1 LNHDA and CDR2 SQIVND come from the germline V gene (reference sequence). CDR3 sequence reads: CASTDRGGNQPQHF. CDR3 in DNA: TGTGCCAGCACGGACAGGGGAGGCAATCAGCCCCAGCATTTT.

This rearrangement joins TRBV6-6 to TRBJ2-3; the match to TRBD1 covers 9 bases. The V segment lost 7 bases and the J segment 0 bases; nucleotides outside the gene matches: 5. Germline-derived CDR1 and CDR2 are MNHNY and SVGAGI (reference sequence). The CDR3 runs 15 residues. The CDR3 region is CASKGQGRSTDTQYF. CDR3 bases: TGTGCCAGCAAAGGACAGGGGAGGAGCACAGATACGCAGTATTTT.

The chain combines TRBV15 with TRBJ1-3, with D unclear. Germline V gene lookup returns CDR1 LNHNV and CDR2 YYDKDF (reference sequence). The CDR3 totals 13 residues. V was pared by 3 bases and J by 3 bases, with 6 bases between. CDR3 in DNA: TGTGCCACCAGCAGCAGAGTTGGAAACACCATATATTTT. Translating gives CATSSRVGNTIYF.

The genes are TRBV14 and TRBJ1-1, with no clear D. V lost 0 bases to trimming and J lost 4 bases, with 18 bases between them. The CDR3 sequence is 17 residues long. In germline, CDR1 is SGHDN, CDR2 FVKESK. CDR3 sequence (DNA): TGTGCCAGCAGCCAAGAAGGAGGCAGGCTTGCGAGCACTGAAGCTTTCTTT. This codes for CASSQEGGRLASTEAFF.

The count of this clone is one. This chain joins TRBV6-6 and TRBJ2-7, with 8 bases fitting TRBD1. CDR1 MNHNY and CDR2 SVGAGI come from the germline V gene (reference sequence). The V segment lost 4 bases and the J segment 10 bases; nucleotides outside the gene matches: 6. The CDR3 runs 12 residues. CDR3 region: CASSSGRGQQYF. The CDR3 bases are TGTGCCAGCAGTTCCGGCAGGGGGCAACAGTACTTC.

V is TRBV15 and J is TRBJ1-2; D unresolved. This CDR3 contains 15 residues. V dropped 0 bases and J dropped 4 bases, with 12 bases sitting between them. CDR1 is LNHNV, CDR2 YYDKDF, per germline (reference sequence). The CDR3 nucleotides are TGTGCCACCAGCAGAGATTTGGTGCCCCCCTATGGCTACACCTTC. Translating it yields CATSRDLVPPYGYTF.

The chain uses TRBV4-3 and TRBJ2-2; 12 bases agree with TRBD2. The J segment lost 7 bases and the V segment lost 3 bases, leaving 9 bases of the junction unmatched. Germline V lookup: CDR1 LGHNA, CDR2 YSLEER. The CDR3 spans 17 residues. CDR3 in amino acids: CASSQRWTSGIGGELFF. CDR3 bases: TGCGCCAGCAGCCAGAGATGGACTAGCGGGATAGGCGGGGAGCTGTTTTTT.

CDR3 loop: CATKMGGPQDTIYF. The CDR3 DNA follows: TGTGCCACCAAAATGGGGGGGCCCCAGGACACCATATATTTT. The rearrangement links TRBV15 to TRBJ1-3; D possibly corresponds to TRBD1 (6 bases). This CDR3 spans 14 amino acids. Trimming removed 7 bases at V and 8 bases at J, with 18 bases between. Germline-derived CDR1 and CDR2 are LNHNV and YYDKDF (reference sequence).

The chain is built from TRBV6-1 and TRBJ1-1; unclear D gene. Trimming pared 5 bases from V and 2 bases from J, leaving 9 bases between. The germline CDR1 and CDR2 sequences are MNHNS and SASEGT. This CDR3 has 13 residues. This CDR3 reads CASSFTRNTEAFF. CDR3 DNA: TGTGCCAGCAGTTTTACGAGAAACACTGAAGCTTTCTTT.

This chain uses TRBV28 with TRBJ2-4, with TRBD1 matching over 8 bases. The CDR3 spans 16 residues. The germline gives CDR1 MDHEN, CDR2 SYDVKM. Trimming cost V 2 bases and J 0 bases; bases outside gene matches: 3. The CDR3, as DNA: TGTGCCAGCAGTTTAGGACAGGGCTTAGCCAAAAACATTCAGTACTTC. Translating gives CASSLGQGLAKNIQYF.

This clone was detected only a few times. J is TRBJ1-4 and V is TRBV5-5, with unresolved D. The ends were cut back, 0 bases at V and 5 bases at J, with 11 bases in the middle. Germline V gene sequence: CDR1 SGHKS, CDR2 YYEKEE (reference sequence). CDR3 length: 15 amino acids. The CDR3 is CASSLAPLGNEKLFF. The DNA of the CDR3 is TGTGCCAGCAGCTTGGCCCCGTTGGGGAATGAAAAACTGTTTTTT.

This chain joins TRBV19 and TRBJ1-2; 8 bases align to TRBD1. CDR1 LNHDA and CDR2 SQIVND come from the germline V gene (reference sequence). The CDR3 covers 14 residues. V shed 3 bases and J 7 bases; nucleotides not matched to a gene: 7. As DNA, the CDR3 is TGTGCCAGTAGTATTCCCCAGGGGGCACGTGGCTACACCTTC. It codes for CASSIPQGARGYTF.

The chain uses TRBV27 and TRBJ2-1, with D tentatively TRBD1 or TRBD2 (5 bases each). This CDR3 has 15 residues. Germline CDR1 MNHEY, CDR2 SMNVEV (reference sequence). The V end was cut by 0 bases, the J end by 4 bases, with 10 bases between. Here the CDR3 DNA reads TGTGCCAGCAGTTTATCGCCGGGACCTTACAATGAGCAGTTCTTC. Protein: CASSLSPGPYNEQFF.

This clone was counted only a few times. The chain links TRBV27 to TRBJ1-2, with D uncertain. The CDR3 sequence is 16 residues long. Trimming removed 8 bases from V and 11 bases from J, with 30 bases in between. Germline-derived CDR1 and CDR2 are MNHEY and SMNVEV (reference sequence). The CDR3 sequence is CASLPDTAADRRAYTF. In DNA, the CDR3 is TGTGCCAGCCTCCCCGATACGGCGGCCGATAGGAGGGCATACACCTTC.

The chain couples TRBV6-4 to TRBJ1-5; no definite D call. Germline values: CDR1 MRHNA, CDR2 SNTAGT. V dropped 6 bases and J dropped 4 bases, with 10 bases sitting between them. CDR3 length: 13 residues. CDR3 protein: CASRRVGNQPQHF. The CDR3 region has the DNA TGTGCCAGCAGGAGAGTTGGAAATCAGCCCCAGCATTTT.

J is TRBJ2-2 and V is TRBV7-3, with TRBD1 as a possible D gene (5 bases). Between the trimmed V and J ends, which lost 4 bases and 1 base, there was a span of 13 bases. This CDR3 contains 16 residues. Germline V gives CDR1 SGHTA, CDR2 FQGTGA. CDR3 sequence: CASSYTGPGNTGELFF. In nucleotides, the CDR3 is TGTGCCAGCAGCTATACAGGACCTGGGAACACCGGGGAGCTGTTTTTT.

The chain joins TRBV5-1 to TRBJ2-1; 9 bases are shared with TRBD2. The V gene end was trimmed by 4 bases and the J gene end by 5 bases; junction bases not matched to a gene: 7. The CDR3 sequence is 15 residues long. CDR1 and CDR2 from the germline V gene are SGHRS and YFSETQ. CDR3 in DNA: TGCGCCAGCAGCAATAGCGGGAGAGGCGACAATGAGCAGTTCTTC. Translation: CASSNSGRGDNEQFF.